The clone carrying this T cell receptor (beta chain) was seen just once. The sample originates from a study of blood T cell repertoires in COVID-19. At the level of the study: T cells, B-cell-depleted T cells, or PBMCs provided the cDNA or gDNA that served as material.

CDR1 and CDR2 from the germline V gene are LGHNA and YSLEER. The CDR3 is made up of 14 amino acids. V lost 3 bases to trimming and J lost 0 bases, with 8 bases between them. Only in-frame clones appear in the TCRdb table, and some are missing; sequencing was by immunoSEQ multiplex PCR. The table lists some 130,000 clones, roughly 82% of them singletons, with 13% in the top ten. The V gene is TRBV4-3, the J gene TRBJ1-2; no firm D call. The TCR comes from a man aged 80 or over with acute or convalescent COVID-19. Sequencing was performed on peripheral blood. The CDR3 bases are TGCGCCAGCAGCCATGAGCAAGCTAACTATGGCTACACCTTC. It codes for CASSHEQANYGYTF.